This TCR beta chain was obtained from a study of beta chain features in type 1 diabetes. Study observations and caveats: All four CD4+ subsets from Type 1 diabetes patients carried moderately but significantly shorter TCRB CDR3s.

In regard to this clone: Its antigen is currently unknown.

The study reverse transcribed the entire isolated RNA, so it sequenced expressed TCRB transcripts. The repertoire was sequenced with immunoSEQ multiplex PCR; TCRdb's copy has only in-frame clones and lacks some. The sample has around 41,000 clones, 65% to 80% seen once. V was trimmed by 1 base and J by 1 base, leaving 5 bases between them. Germline V gene lookup returns CDR1 SGHNT and CDR2 YYREEE (reference sequence). The CDR3 runs to 13 residues. This sequence was found in a man aged 25 to 40 with type 1 diabetes. Some clones in this sample may be carry-over from other donors' samples. The source material was Tregs from blood. The chain employs TRBV5-4 and TRBJ2-5, with no clear D. The chain's CDR3 is CASSLPVQETQYF. The DNA of the CDR3 is TGTGCCAGCAGCTTGCCGGTCCAAGAGACCCAGTACTTC. The full variable domain, rest sourced from reference TRBV5-4 and TRBJ2-5, is ETGVTQSPTHLIKTRGQQVTLRCSSQSGHNTVSWYQQALGQGPQFIFQYYREEENGRGNFPPRFSGLQFPNYSSELNVNALELDDSALYLCASSLPVQETQYFGPGTRLLVL.